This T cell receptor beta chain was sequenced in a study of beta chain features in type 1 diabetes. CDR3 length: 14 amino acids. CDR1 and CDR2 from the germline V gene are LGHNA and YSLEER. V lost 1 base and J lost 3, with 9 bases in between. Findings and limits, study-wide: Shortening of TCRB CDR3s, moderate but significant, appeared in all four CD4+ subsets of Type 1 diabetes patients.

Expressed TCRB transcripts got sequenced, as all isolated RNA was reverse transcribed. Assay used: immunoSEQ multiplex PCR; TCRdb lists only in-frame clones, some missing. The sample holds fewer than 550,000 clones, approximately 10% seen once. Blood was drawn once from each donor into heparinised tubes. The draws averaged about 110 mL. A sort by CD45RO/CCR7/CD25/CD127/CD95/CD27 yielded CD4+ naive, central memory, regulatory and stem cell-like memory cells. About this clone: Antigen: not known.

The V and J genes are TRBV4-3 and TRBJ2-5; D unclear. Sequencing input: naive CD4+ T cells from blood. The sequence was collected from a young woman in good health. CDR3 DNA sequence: TGCGCCAGCAGCCAAGCTGGACGGGAAGAGACCCAGTACTTC. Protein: CASSQAGREETQYF.